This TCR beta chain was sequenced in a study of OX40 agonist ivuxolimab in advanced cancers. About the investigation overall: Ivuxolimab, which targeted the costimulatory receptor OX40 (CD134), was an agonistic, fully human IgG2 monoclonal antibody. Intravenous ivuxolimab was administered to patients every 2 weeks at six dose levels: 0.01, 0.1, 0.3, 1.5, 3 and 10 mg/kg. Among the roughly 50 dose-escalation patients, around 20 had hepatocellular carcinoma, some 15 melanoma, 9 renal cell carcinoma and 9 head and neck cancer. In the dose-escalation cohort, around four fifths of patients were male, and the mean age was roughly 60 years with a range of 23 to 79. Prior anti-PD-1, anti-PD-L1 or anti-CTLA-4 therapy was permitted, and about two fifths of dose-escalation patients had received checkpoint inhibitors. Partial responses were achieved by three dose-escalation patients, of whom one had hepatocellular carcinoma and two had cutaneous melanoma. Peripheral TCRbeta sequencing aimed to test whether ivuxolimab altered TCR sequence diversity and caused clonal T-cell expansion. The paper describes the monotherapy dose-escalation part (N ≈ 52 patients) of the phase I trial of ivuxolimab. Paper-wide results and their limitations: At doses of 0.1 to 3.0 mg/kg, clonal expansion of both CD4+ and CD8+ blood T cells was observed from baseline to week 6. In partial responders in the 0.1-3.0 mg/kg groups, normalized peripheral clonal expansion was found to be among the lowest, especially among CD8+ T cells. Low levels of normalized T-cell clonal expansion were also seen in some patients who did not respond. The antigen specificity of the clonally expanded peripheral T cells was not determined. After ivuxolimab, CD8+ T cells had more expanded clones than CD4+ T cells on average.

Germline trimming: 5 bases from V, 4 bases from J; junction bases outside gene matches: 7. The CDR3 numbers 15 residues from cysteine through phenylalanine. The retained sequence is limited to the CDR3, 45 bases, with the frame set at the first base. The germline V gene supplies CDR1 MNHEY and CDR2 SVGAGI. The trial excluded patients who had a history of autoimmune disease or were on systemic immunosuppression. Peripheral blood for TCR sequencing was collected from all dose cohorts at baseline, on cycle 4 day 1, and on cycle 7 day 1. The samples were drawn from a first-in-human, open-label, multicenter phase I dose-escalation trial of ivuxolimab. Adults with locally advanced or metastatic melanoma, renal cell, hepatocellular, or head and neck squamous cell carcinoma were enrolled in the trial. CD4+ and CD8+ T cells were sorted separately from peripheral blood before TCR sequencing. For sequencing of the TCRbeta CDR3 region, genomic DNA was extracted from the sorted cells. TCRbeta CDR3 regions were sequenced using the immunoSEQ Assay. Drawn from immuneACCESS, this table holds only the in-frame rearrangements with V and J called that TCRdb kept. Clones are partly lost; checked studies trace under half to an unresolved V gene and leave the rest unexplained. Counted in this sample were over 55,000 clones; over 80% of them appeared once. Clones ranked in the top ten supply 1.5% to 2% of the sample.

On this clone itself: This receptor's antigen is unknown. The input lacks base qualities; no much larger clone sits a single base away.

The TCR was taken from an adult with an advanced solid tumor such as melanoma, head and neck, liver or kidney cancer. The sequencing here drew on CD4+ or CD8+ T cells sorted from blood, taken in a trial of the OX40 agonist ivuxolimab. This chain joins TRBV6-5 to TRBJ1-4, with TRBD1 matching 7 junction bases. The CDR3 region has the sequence CASSQQTGNNEKLFF. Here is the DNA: TGTGCCAGCAGTCAACAGACAGGGAATAATGAAAAACTGTTTTTT.